These T cell receptor beta chains were read from a single sample in a study of neurological immune-mediated disorders. Each CDR3 protein is one row after TCRdb ran MiXCR on the 5' RACE reads. The sample gives about 51,000 distinct CDR3 sequences, about 15% of which show up once; approximately 4% is in the top ten. Sequenced: PBMCs. The source is a man aged 55 to 69 in good health. CDR3s include the opening cysteine and the closing phenylalanine or tryptophan. The order of the fields is CDR3 length, clone size, D gene, J gene, V gene, CDR3 DNA, CDR3 protein. D genes are given only for firm matches. The size entry is marked missing in some rows and otherwise reads once, few, many or a size class.

16 | many | . | TRBJ2-3 | TRBV5-1 | TGCGCCAGCAGTCAGGGTTCGGGGACCAACACAGATACGCAGTATTTT | CASSQGSGTNTDTQYF
14 | few | . | TRBJ2-3 | TRBV12-3/TRBV12-4 | TGTGCCAGCAGTTTGGGAGCTAGCACAGATACGCAGTATTTT | CASSLGASTDTQYF
16 | many | TRBD1 | TRBJ1-4 | TRBV7-9 | TGTGCCAGCAGCCGGCGTAGCGGGACAGGCACCGAAAAACTGTTTTTT | CASSRRSGTGTEKLFF
15 | many | . | TRBJ2-1 | TRBV5-1 | TGCGCCAGCAGCTTGGGTTCTCACTCCTACAATGAGCAGTTCTTC | CASSLGSHSYNEQFF
13 | many | . | TRBJ2-1 | TRBV12-3/TRBV12-4 | TGTGCCAGCACTGGCCCGTCGTACAATGAGCAGTTCTTC | CASTGPSYNEQFF
14 | many | . | TRBJ2-2 | TRBV12-3/TRBV12-4 | TGTGCCAGCAGTCGGACAACGAACACCGGGGAGCTGTTTTTT | CASSRTTNTGELFF
12 | many | TRBD1 | TRBJ2-7 | TRBV29-1 | TGCAGCGGTAGGGGACAGAACTACGAGCAGTACTTC | CSGRGQNYEQYF
13 | many | . | TRBJ2-7 | TRBV5-1 | TGCGCCAGCAGCTCGGGCGGAACCTACGAGCAGTACTTC | CASSSGGTYEQYF
15 | . | TRBD1 | TRBJ2-2 | TRBV7-9 | TGTGCCAGCAGCCCCGGACAGGGTGGCACCGGGGAGCTGTTTTTT | CASSPGQGGTGELFF
16 | . | TRBD2 | TRBJ2-1 | TRBV12-3/TRBV12-4 | TGTGCCAGCAGACCTCAACTAGCGGGAGGTTGGGATGAGCAGTTCTTC | CASRPQLAGGWDEQFF
14 | . | TRBD2 | TRBJ2-3 | TRBV12-3/TRBV12-4 | TGTGCCAGCAGTTTAAGCGGGGGAACAGATACGCAGTATTTT | CASSLSGGTDTQYF
14 | many | TRBD2 | TRBJ2-1 | TRBV20-1 | TGCAGTGCTAGAGAAAGCGGGAGGTATGGAGAGCAGTTCTTC | CSARESGRYGEQFF
14 | few | TRBD2 | TRBJ2-1 | TRBV13 | TGTGCCAGCAGCTTTCGAGCGGGGTACAATGAGCAGTTCTTC | CASSFRAGYNEQFF
12 | many | TRBD1 | TRBJ1-1 | TRBV7-9 | TGTGCCAGCAGCTTAGGGGACAGGGGGGCTTTCTTT | CASSLGDRGAFF
17 | many | TRBD2 | TRBJ2-2 | TRBV10-3 | TGTGCCATCAGTGAGCCGCTAGCGGGAGGGCCAACCGGGGAGCTGTTTTTT | CAISEPLAGGPTGELFF
15 | many | . | TRBJ1-3 | TRBV27 | TGTGCCAGCAGTGACTCGAGGGTGGCCGGAAACACCATATATTTT | CASSDSRVAGNTIYF